One and the same sample provided the 3 T cell receptor beta chains below, sequenced in a study of control samples from healthy donors and cancer patients. Assay: immunoSEQ multiplex PCR; the TCRdb copy retains only in-frame clones and omits some. The top ten hold approximately 1.8% of the sample, which has approximately 150,000 clones, around 88% seen once. The sequenced sample consisted of blood. The receptors shown here come from a man between 18 and 35 years old in good health.

The chain couples TRBV10-2 to TRBJ2-3; a possible D gene is TRBD2 (5 bases). V was cut by 6 bases and J by 3 bases, with 7 bases left in between. This CDR3 contains 12 residues. Per the germline V gene, CDR1 is WSHSY and CDR2 is SAAADI. CDR3 bases: TGCGCCAGCAGACTAGTAACAGATACGCAGTATTTT. It translates to CASRLVTDTQYF.

This chain uses TRBV13 with TRBJ2-7; D is undetermined. The V end was cut by 0 bases, the J end by 6 bases, with 9 bases between. The CDR3 is 13 amino acids. CDR1 is PRHDT, CDR2 FYEKMQ, per germline (reference sequence). The CDR3 DNA follows: TGTGCCAGCAGCTTAGGAGGGTTTGGCGAGCAGTACTTC. Amino acids: CASSLGGFGEQYF.

The gene calls are TRBV10-3 and TRBJ1-6; D perhaps matches TRBD1 (6 bases). V lost 4 bases to trimming and J lost 6 bases, with 13 bases between them. CDR3 length: 15 residues. Germline V gives CDR1 ENHRY, CDR2 SYGVKD. DNA of the CDR3: TGTGCCATCAGTGTAGGCGAGGGGGGTAATTCACCCCTCCACTTT. Protein: CAISVGEGGNSPLHF.